A single sample is the source of the 25 T cell receptor beta chains below, sequenced in a study of T cell responses to AZD1222 COVID-19 vaccine. Repertoires were generated with immunoSEQ multiplex PCR, while TCRdb's copy carries only in-frame clones and drops some. Of 160,000 or so clones in the sample, 90% were seen once. The material was peripheral blood, obtained on day 0 of AZD1222 vaccination. Receptors originate from an adult in good health.

CDR3 region: CASSPDDRGETQYF. The DNA for the CDR3 is TGTGCCAGCAGCCCCGACGACAGGGGGGAGACCCAGTACTTC. The rearrangement uses TRBV6-5 and TRBJ2-5, with 9 bases identical to TRBD1. CDR1 and CDR2 from the germline V gene are MNHEY and SVGAGI. The junction had 7 bases not matched to a gene; V was cut back by 6 bases and J by 5 bases. The CDR3 totals 14 residues.

CDR3 bases: TGTGCCAGCAGCCCGGTTGGGGGGGACATGAGAGGAAACACCATATATTTT. Its protein product is CASSPVGGDMRGNTIYF. V is TRBV5-8 and J is TRBJ1-3; D is possibly TRBD1 (6 bases). Trimming pared 4 bases from V and 4 bases from J, leaving 21 bases between. Germline CDR1 and CDR2: SGHTS and YDEGEE. The CDR3 length is 17 residues.

The J gene is TRBJ2-5, the V gene TRBV28; 11 nucleotides agree with TRBD2. V dropped 4 bases and J dropped 4; count of bases not matched to a gene: 5. The CDR3 is 15 residues long. Germline V gene lookup returns CDR1 MDHEN and CDR2 SYDVKM. Here the CDR3 DNA reads TGTGCCAGCAGTTCCAACGGACTAGCGGGAGAGACCCAGTACTTC. Amino acids: CASSSNGLAGETQYF.

This chain connects TRBV4-3 to TRBJ1-2; D remains unclear. The germline V gene has CDR1 LGHNA and CDR2 YSLEER. The CDR3 totals 14 residues. V lost 2 bases and J lost 0, with 7 bases in between. The CDR3 loop is CASSQLASNYGYTF. The DNA of the CDR3 is TGCGCCAGCAGCCAACTCGCATCTAACTATGGCTACACCTTC.

The chain is built from TRBV7-9 and TRBJ1-5; 8 nucleotides align to TRBD1. The CDR3 is 15 residues long. Germline-derived CDR1 and CDR2 are SEHNR and FQNEAQ (reference sequence). Trimming took 0 bases from V and 5 from J; bases not matched to a gene: 3. CDR3 loop: CASSLATGGHQPQHF. CDR3 in DNA: TGTGCCAGCAGCTTAGCAACAGGGGGACATCAGCCCCAGCATTTT.

The J gene is TRBJ2-7, the V gene TRBV28; D gene ambiguous. The V gene lost 3 bases and the J gene lost 1 base, with 10 bases spanning the gap. The CDR3 is 14 amino acids. Germline V gives CDR1 MDHEN, CDR2 SYDVKM. DNA of the CDR3: TGTGCCAGCAGTTTTCTTCTCCGGTCCTACGAGCAGTACTTC. Its protein product is CASSFLLRSYEQYF. Together with reference TRBV28 and TRBJ2-7, the CDR3 gives the full variable domain: DVKVTQSSRYLVKRTGEKVFLECVQDMDHENMFWYRQDPGLGLRLIYFSYDVKMKEKGDIPEGYSVSREKKERFSLILESASTNQTSMYLCASSFLLRSYEQYFGPGTRLTVT.

This clone was counted once. The V and J genes are TRBV29-1 and TRBJ2-5; the D gene is possibly TRBD2 (6 bases). The V gene lost 7 bases and the J gene lost 2 bases, with 17 bases spanning the gap. Germline V gene lookup returns CDR1 SQVTM and CDR2 ANQGSEA. This CDR3 spans 14 amino acids. Here the CDR3 reads CSGIFPGEQETQYF. The CDR3 coding sequence is TGCAGCGGGATCTTTCCGGGAGAGCAAGAGACCCAGTACTTC.

J is TRBJ2-3 and V is TRBV11-3; D gene unclear. Germline CDR1 is SGHNT and CDR2 is YENEEA. The CDR3 length is 15 residues. Trimming pared 1 base from V and 2 bases from J, leaving 10 bases between. The DNA of the CDR3 is TGTGCCAGCAGCTTAGGATGGAGCAACACAGATACGCAGTATTTT. This encodes CASSLGWSNTDTQYF.

The chain recombines TRBV7-9 with TRBJ1-4; D call uncertain. This CDR3 has 11 residues. CDR1 SEHNR and CDR2 FQNEAQ come from the germline V gene (reference sequence). V was cut by 7 bases and J by 14 bases, with 14 bases left in between. The CDR3 loop is CASTKSGLLFF. CDR3 nucleotide sequence: TGTGCCAGCACCAAGTCTGGACTGCTGTTTTTT.

This chain joins TRBV27 and TRBJ2-1, with TRBD2 matching 7 bases. The length of the CDR3 is 15 residues. V shed 4 bases, J shed 1 base, and the junction held 4 bases outside the gene matches. Germline CDR1 MNHEY, CDR2 SMNVEV (reference sequence). This CDR3 reads CASSSGTKSYNEQFF. The CDR3 DNA follows: TGTGCCAGCAGTTCCGGGACTAAGTCCTACAATGAGCAGTTCTTC.

This chain joins TRBV19 and TRBJ1-2; the D is unclear. This CDR3 comprises 12 residues. Germline V gives CDR1 LNHDA, CDR2 SQIVND (reference sequence). V lost 7 bases to trimming and J lost 3 bases, with 9 bases between them. The CDR3 is CASKNRDYGYTF. The CDR3 coding sequence is TGTGCCAGTAAGAACAGAGACTATGGCTACACCTTC. Together with reference TRBV19 and TRBJ1-2, the CDR3 gives the full variable domain: DGGITQSPKYLFRKEGQNVTLSCEQNLNHDAMYWYRQDPGQGLRLIYYSQIVNDFQKGDIAEGYSVSREKKESFPLTVTSAQKNPTAFYLCASKNRDYGYTFGSGTRLTVV.

The chain recombines TRBV7-9 with TRBJ2-5; 7 nucleotides align to TRBD1. CDR1 and CDR2 (germline): SEHNR, FQNEAQ (reference sequence). J lost 0 bases, V lost 3 bases, and 7 bases had no gene match. The CDR3 runs 16 residues. The CDR3 region has the DNA TGTGCCAGCAGCTTGGGGAACAGGGGAAACCAAGAGACCCAGTACTTC. Translating gives CASSLGNRGNQETQYF.

The chain employs TRBV7-2 and TRBJ1-3; D is uncertain. This CDR3 has 15 amino acids. Germline CDR1 and CDR2: SGHTA and FQGNSA. V gave up 2 bases and J gave up 0 bases, with 8 bases separating them. For the CDR3, the DNA is TGTGCCAGCAGCTTATCCCCGGGCTCTGGAAACACCATATATTTT. This encodes CASSLSPGSGNTIYF.

The table lists this clone with a few counts. This chain uses TRBV7-2 with TRBJ2-6, with D hard to call. Trimming took off 3 bases at V and 1 base at J, with 7 bases between the two ends. This CDR3 is 15 amino acids long. Germline V gene data show CDR1 as SGHTA and CDR2 as FQGNSA. CDR3 nucleotides: TGTGCCAGCAGCTTGTGGGTATCTGGGGCCAACGTCCTGACTTTC. It is translated as CASSLWVSGANVLTF. The whole variable domain, remainder taken from reference TRBV7-2 and TRBJ2-6, is GAGVSQSPSNKVTEKGKDVELRCDPISGHTALYWYRQSLGQGLEFLIYFQGNSAPDKSGLPSDRFSAERTGGSVSTLTIQRTQQEDSAVYLCASSLWVSGANVLTFGAGSRLTVL.

The CDR3 here is CASSPRTSGVLNEQFF. In nucleotides, the CDR3 is TGTGCCAGCAGCCCCCGGACTAGCGGGGTCCTGAATGAGCAGTTCTTC. The chain couples TRBV7-9 to TRBJ2-1; 12 bases are shared with TRBD2. The CDR3 totals 16 residues. CDR1 SEHNR and CDR2 FQNEAQ come from the germline V gene (reference sequence). Trimming took 5 bases from V and 7 from J; bases not matched to a gene: 9.

The V call is TRBV18, the J call TRBJ1-2, with no clear D. V lost 6 bases, J lost 8 bases, and 16 bases lay in between. The CDR3 loop spans 13 amino acids. Germline V CDR1 and CDR2: KGHSH, LQKENI. For the CDR3, the DNA is TGTGCCAGCTCTAAAAGGAGGGCTTGGGGCTACACCTTC. As protein: CASSKRRAWGYTF.

The chain joins TRBV28 to TRBJ1-2; 9 nucleotides agree with TRBD1. Germline loops: CDR1 MDHEN, CDR2 SYDVKM. The CDR3 extends over 19 amino acids. Trimming at V came to 2 bases and at J to 7 bases, leaving 20 bases not matched to a gene. CDR3 DNA: TGTGCCAGCAGTTTAGGGACAGGGAGTCCCCTCCGGCAGGGTGGTGGCTACACCTTC. Amino acid sequence: CASSLGTGSPLRQGGGYTF.

CDR3 region: CASSQDRGLGANVLTF. In DNA, the CDR3 is TGCGCCAGCAGCCAGGACAGGGGGCTTGGGGCCAACGTCCTGACTTTC. V gene TRBV4-3 combines with J gene TRBJ2-6, with 11 bases aligning to TRBD1. CDR3 length equals 16 residues. Germline V gene data show CDR1 as LGHNA and CDR2 as YSLEER. With 3 bases clipped from V and 3 bases from J, the junction kept 1 base outside the gene matches.

V gene TRBV11-1 combines with J gene TRBJ2-7; D may correspond to TRBD1 or TRBD2 (5 bases each). The V gene lost 5 bases and the J gene lost 3 bases, with 20 bases spanning the gap. Germline V CDR1 and CDR2: SGHAT, FQDESV (reference sequence). The CDR3 consists of 16 residues. CDR3 sequence reads: CASSTPLRDGVYEQYF. The CDR3 bases are TGTGCCAGCAGCACTCCTCTCCGGGACGGGGTCTACGAGCAGTACTTC.

The chain has TRBV7-2 and TRBJ1-4; 8 nucleotides line up with TRBD1. Unmatched junction bases numbered 5, after V lost 0 bases and J lost 8 bases. CDR1 and CDR2 from the germline V gene are SGHTA and FQGNSA. The CDR3 loop spans 15 amino acids. The CDR3 reads CASSLATGVGEKLFF. CDR3 bases: TGTGCCAGCAGCTTAGCGACAGGGGTGGGGGAAAAACTGTTTTTT.

V usage is TRBV19 and J usage is TRBJ1-4; D might be TRBD1 (6 bases). Germline CDR1 LNHDA, CDR2 SQIVND (reference sequence). CDR3 length: 14 amino acids. Trimming took 3 bases from V and 12 from J, leaving 17 bases between them. The DNA of the CDR3 is TGTGCCAGTAGTATCGACAGGTCTCGAATCGAACTGTTTTTT. It is translated as CASSIDRSRIELFF.

The CDR3: CATSAQRGRYLEGQFF. DNA for the CDR3: TGTGCCACCAGTGCCCAAAGAGGGCGTTATTTGGAGGGGCAGTTCTTC. This chain joins TRBV24-1 and TRBJ2-1; D is perhaps TRBD2 (6 bases). Trimming stripped 5 bases from V and 12 bases from J, with 25 bases between. Germline V gene data show CDR1 as KGHDR and CDR2 as SFDVKD. The CDR3 consists of 16 residues.

This clone was seen a few times. J is TRBJ2-2 and V is TRBV7-3, with 8 bases that match TRBD1. V shed 3 bases, J shed 5 bases, and the junction held 5 bases outside the gene matches. The germline V gene encodes CDR1 SGHTA and CDR2 FQGTGA. The CDR3 spans 15 residues. The CDR3 DNA sequence: TGTGCCAGCAGCTTCCAGGGGGCTGGGACCGGGGAGCTGTTTTTT. It encodes CASSFQGAGTGELFF.

In this sample, this clone turned up once. This chain joins TRBV28 and TRBJ2-2; perhaps D is TRBD1 or TRBD2 (5 bases each). Per the germline V gene, CDR1 is MDHEN and CDR2 is SYDVKM. V lost 3 bases, J lost 7 bases, and 9 bases lay in between. The CDR3 is 13 amino acids. The DNA of the CDR3 is TGTGCCAGCAGTTTGTATGGGGGCGGGGAGCTGTTTTTT. It codes for CASSLYGGGELFF.

This chain joins TRBV28 and TRBJ1-3, with 10 bases aligning to TRBD1. CDR1 and CDR2 from the germline V gene are MDHEN and SYDVKM. The CDR3 covers 15 residues. V shed 6 bases, J shed 6 bases, and the junction held 8 bases outside the gene matches. The CDR3 DNA is TGTGCCAGCAGCTCCGCCGGGACAGGGGCAAACACCATATATTTT. As protein: CASSSAGTGANTIYF.